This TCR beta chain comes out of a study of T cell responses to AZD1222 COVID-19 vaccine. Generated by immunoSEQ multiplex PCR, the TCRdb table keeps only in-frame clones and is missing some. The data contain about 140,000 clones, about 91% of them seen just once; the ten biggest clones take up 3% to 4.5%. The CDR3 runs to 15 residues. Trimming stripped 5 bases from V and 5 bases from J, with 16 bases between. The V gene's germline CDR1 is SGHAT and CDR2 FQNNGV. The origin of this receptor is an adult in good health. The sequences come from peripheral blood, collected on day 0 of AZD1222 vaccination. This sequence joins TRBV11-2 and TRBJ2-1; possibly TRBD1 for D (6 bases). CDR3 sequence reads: CASSRGQNWDNEQFF. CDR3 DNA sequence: TGTGCCAGCAGCCGCGGACAGAATTGGGACAATGAGCAGTTCTTC. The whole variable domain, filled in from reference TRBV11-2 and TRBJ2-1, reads EAGVAQSPRYKIIEKRQSVAFWCNPISGHATLYWYQQILGQGPKLLIQFQNNGVVDDSQLPKDRFSAERLKGVDSTLKIQPAKLEDSAVYLCASSRGQNWDNEQFFGPGTRLTVL.